The source of this TCR beta chain is a study of neoadjuvant nivolumab and ipilimumab in lung cancer. Study context: Nivolumab 3 mg/kg was given days 1, 15 and 29, plus ipilimumab 1 mg/kg day 1 in combination.

The J segment lost 2 bases and the V segment lost 7 bases, leaving 5 bases of the junction unmatched. The CDR3 length is 14 residues. Looked up from germline, CDR1 is LNHDA and CDR2 is SQIVND (reference sequence). The method was immunoSEQ multiplex PCR; TCRdb's version includes in-frame clones alone and lacks a portion of them. The sample shows about 13,000 clones, almost 96% of them seen only once. The study, taken as a whole, reports: From pretherapy to surgery, tumor richness and clonality rose with dual therapy. Resected tumors had greater TCR richness and clonality than uninvolved lung. Higher pretherapy blood TCR richness went with higher resected-tumor richness.

As for this clone: As yet, its antigen is unknown.

The chain recombines TRBV19 with TRBJ1-2, with TRBD1 matching over 9 bases. The source is an adult with non-small cell lung cancer. The sequencing here drew on peripheral blood, taken after neoadjuvant nivolumab, alone or with ipilimumab, at or shortly before surgery. The CDR3: CASTRDRVNYGYTF. For the CDR3, the DNA is TGTGCCAGTACCCGGGACAGGGTGAACTATGGCTACACCTTC.